This TCR beta chain was identified in a study of CD8 T cells in Susac syndrome. The wider study: More than 5 sequenced Susac syndrome patients had clinically active disease, while eight or nine were in remission. There were Susac syndrome patients who were therapy-naive at blood draw, others on corticosteroids, and others on intravenous immunoglobulin alone.

Study-wide results and limits: The total CD8+ repertoires contained about 16 Susac-specific public clones, and the CD8+ TEMRA repertoires contained about 5.

CDR3 length equals 15 residues. Trimming removed 5 bases at V and 3 bases at J, with 13 bases between. The germline V gene has CDR1 SEHNR and CDR2 FQNEAQ (reference sequence). With respect to this clonotype: Its antigen is not known.

The RNA input was roughly 0.45 to 1 ug, and it was reverse transcribed with random hexamers. An immunoSEQ multiplex PCR generated amplified TCR beta CDR3 products spanning 54 Vbeta and 13 Jbeta. TCRdb ran MiXCR on the immunoSEQ multiplex PCR reads and lists one entry per CDR3 protein. The top ten clones hold 0.75% of a sample with around 53,000 distinct CDR3 sequences, more than 85% of them seen once. The TCR was taken from a human donor with Susac syndrome. Specimen: CD8+ T cells from PBMCs. The chain has TRBV7-9 and TRBJ1-4, with a tentative D call TRBD1 (5 bases). CDR3 nucleotides: TGTGCCAGCAGCGACCTTGGGGGAGCTAATGAAAAACTGTTTTTT. Amino acid sequence: CASSDLGGANEKLFF.